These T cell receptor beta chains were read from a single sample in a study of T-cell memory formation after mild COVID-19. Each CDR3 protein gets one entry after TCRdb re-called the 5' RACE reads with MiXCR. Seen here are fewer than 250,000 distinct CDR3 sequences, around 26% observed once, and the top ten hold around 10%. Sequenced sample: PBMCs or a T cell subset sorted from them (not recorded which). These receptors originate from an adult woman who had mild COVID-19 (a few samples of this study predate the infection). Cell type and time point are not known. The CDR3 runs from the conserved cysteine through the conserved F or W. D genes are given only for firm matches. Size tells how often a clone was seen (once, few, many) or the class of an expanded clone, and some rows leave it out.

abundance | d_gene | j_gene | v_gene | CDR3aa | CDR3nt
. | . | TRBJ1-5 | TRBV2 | CASSGPRGRGQPQHF | TGTGCCAGCAGTGGGCCAAGGGGGAGAGGTCAGCCCCAGCATTTT
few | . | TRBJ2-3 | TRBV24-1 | CATSDLDKPTDTQYF | TGTGCCACCAGTGACCTGGACAAGCCAACAGATACGCAGTATTTT
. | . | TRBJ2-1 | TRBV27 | CASGFRRGYNEQFF | TGTGCCAGCGGATTTAGGAGAGGGTACAATGAGCAGTTCTTC
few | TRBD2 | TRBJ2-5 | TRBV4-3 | CASSQNLLAGRRYF | TGCGCCAGCAGCCAAAACTTACTAGCGGGAAGGAGGTACTTC
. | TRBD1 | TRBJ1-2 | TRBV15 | CATSTTGQGVNYGYTF | TGTGCCACTTCCACCACCGGACAGGGGGTAAACTATGGCTACACCTTC
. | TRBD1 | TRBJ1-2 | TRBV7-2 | CASSLTRDRGLGYTF | TGTGCCAGCAGCTTAACTCGGGACAGGGGGCTGGGCTACACCTTC
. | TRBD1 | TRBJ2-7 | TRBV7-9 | CASSKRDRDYEQYF | TGTGCCAGCAGCAAGAGGGACAGAGATTACGAGCAGTACTTC
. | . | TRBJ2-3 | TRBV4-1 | CASSQDVGPLTDTQYF | TGCGCCAGCAGCCAAGACGTCGGTCCTCTCACAGATACGCAGTATTTT
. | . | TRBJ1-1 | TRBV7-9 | CASSKSGFSYTEAFF | TGTGCCAGCAGCAAATCAGGTTTTAGTTACACTGAAGCTTTCTTT
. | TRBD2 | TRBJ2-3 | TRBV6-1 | CASSELAGTSTDTQYF | TGTGCCAGCAGTGAACTAGCGGGGACTAGCACAGATACGCAGTATTTT
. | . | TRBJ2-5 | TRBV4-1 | CASSQVSSRQETQYF | TGCGCCAGCAGCCAAGTTTCGAGCAGACAAGAGACCCAGTACTTC
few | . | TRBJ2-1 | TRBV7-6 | CASSQASVHEQFF | TGTGCCAGCAGTCAAGCTAGCGTCCATGAGCAGTTCTTC
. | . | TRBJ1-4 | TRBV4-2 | CASRLTANEKLFF | TGTGCCAGCAGATTGACAGCAAATGAAAAACTGTTTTTT
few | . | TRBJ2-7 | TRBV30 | CAYEMGSYEQYF | TGTGCCTATGAAATGGGATCCTACGAGCAGTACTTC
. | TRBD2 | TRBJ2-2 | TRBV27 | CASSGLREDTGELFF | TGTGCCAGCAGCGGACTACGGGAGGACACCGGGGAGCTGTTTTTT
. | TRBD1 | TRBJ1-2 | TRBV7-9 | CAGSPGQGWSGYTF | TGTGCCGGCAGCCCAGGACAGGGCTGGAGTGGCTACACCTTC
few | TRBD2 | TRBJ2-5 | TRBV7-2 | CASSSSGRRETQYF | TGTGCCAGCAGCTCCAGCGGGAGACGAGAGACCCAGTACTTC
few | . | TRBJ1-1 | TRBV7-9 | CASSLAKAGAEAFF | TGTGCCAGCAGCTTAGCTAAGGCAGGGGCTGAAGCTTTCTTT
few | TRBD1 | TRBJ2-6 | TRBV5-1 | CASSSRDRIFGANVLTF | TGCGCCAGCAGCTCCCGGGACAGGATTTTTGGGGCCAACGTCCTGACTTTC
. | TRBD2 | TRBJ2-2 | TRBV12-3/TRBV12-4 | CASSFVLTSGRTTGELFF | TGTGCCAGCAGTTTCGTCCTGACTAGCGGGAGAACCACCGGGGAGCTGTTTTTT
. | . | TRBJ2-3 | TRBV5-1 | CASSLGHRRTDTQYF | TGCGCCAGCAGCTTGGGCCACAGACGCACAGATACGCAGTATTTT
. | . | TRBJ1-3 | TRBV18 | CASSPSRGTTIYF | TGTGCCAGCTCACCAAGTCGGGGGACCACCATATATTTT
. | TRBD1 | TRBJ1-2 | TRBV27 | CASSFARGYNYGYTF | TGTGCCAGCAGTTTTGCCAGGGGGTACAACTATGGCTACACCTTC
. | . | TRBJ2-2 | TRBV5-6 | CASSTQVAGELFF | TGTGCCAGCAGCACCCAAGTGGCCGGGGAGCTGTTTTTT
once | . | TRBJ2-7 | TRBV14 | CASSPPAGLQSYEQYF | TGTGCCAGCAGCCCCCCTGCAGGGCTCCAGTCCTACGAGCAGTACTTC